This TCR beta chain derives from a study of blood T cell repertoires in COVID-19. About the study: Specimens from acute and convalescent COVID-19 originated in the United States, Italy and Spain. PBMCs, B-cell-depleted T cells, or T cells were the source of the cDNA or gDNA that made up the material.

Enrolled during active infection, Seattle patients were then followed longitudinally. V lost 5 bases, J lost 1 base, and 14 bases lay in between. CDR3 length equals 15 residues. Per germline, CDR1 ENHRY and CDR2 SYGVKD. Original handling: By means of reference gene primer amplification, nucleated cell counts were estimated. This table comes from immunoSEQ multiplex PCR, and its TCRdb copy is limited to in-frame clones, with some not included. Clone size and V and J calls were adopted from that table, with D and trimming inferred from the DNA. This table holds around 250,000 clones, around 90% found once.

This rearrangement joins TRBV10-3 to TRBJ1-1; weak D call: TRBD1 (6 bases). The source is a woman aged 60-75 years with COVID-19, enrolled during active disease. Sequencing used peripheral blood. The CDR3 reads CAISMGGGENTEAFF. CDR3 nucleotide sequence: TGTGCCATCAGTATGGGAGGGGGTGAGAACACTGAAGCTTTCTTT.